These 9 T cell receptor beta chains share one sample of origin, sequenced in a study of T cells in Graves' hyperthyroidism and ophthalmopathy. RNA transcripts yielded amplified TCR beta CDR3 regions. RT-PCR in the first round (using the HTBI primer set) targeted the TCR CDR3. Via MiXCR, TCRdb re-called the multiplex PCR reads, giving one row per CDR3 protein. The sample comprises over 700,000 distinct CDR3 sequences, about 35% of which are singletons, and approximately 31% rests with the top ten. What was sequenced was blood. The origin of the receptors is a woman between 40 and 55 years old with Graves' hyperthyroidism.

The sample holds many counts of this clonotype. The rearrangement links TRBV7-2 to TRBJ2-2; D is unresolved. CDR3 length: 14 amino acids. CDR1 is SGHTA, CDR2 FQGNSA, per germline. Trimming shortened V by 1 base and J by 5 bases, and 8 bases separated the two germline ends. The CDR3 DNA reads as TGTGCCAGCAGCTTAGTTTTCCGGACCGGGGAGCTGTTTTTT. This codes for CASSLVFRTGELFF.

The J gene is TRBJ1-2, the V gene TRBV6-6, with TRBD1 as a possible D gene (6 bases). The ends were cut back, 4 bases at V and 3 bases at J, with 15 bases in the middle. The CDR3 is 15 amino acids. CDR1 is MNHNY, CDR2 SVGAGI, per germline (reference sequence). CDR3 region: CASSLRPGAHYGYTF. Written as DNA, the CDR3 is TGTGCCAGCAGTTTGCGTCCAGGGGCCCACTATGGCTACACCTTC.

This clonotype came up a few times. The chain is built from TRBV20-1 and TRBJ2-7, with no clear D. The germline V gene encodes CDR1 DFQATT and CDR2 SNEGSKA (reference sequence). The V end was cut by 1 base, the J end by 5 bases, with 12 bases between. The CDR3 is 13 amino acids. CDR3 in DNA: TGCAGTGCTAGAGGGAGTGTGACCCACGAGCAGTACTTC. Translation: CSARGSVTHEQYF.

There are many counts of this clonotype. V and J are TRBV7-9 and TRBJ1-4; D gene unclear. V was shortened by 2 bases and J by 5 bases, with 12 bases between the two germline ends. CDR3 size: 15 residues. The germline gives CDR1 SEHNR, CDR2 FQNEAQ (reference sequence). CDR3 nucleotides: TGTGCCAGCAGCTTACGTGGACGGATCAATGAAAAACTGTTTTTT. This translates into CASSLRGRINEKLFF.

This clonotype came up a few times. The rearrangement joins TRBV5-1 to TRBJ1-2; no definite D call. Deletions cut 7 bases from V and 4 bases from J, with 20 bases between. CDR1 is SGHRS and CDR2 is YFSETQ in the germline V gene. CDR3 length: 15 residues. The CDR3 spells CASGLHGPTLYGYTF. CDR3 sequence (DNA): TGCGCCAGCGGGCTACATGGGCCGACCCTCTATGGCTACACCTTC.

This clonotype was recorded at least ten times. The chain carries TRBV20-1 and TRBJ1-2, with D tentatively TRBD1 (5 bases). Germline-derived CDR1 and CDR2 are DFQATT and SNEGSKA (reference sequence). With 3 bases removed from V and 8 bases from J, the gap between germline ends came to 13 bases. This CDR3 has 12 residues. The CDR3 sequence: CSASRGAEGYTF. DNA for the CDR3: TGCAGTGCTAGCCGCGGGGCGGAGGGCTACACCTTC.

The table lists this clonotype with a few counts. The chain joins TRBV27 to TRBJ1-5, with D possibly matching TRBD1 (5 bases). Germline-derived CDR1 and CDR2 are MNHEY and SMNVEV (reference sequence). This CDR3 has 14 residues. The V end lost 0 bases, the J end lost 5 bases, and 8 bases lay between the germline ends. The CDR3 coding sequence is TGTGCCAGCAGTTTATCACGACAGCATCAGCCCCAGCATTTT. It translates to CASSLSRQHQPQHF.

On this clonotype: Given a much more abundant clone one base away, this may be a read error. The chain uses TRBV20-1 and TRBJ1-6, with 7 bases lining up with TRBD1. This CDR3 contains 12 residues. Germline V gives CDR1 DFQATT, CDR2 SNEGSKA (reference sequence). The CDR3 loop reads CGARDQGVTLHF. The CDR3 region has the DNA TGCGGTGCTAGAGATCAGGGGGTAACCCTCCACTTT.

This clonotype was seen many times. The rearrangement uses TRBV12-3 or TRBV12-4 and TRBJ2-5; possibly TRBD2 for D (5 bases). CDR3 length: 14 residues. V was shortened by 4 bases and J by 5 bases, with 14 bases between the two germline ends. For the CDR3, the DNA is TGTGCCAGCAGTTCGGGGTTGGGGTATGAGACCCAGTACTTC. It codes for CASSSGLGYETQYF.